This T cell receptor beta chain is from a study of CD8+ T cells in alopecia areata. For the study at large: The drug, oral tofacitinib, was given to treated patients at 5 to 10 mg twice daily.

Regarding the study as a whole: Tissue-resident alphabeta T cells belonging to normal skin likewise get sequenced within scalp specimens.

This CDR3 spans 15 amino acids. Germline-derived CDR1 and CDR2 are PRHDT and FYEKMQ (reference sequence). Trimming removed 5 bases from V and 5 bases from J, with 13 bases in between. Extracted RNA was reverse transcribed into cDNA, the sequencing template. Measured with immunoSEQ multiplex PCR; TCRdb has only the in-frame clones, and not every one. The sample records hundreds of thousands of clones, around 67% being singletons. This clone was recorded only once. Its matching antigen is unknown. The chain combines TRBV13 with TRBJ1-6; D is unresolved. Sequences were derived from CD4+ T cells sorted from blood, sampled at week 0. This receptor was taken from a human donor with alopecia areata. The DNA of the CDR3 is TGTGCCAGCAGCCTAATTAGGTCGCATAATTCACCCCTCCACTTT. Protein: CASSLIRSHNSPLHF.